The rows below give T cell receptor beta chains drawn from one sample of a study of blood T cells in healthy people across ages. TCRdb reprocessed the 5' RACE reads with MiXCR, giving one entry per CDR3 protein. Of over 700,000 distinct CDR3 sequences listed, approximately 25% are singletons. Another study also made use of these data, one on T cells of mothers and their children.

The sequencing sample was made of blood. Receptors were obtained from a boy between 10 and 17 years old in good health. Each CDR3 is given with its conserved first and last residue. The D gene is left open where the match is weak. Expanded clones get a size class; other rows say once, few or many, or leave the size out.

>TRBJ1-2|TRBD1|few|TRBV14
CASSTQTGAYGYTF
TGTGCCAGCAGCACCCAGACAGGGGCGTATGGCTACACCTTC
>TRBJ1-5|NA|NA|TRBV27
CASSLIRGNGNQPQHF
TGTGCCAGCAGTCTTATCAGGGGAAATGGGAATCAGCCCCAGCATTTT
>TRBJ1-2|NA|NA|TRBV20-1
CSAGTAGFGYTF
TGCAGTGCTGGTACCGCAGGGTTCGGCTACACCTTC
>TRBJ1-5|NA|NA|TRBV7-2
CASSSGLISNQPQHF
TGTGCCAGCAGTTCAGGGTTGATTAGCAATCAGCCCCAGCATTTT
>TRBJ2-5|TRBD2|NA|TRBV11-2
CASSLAKGREETQYF
TGTGCCAGCAGCTTAGCTAAAGGGAGGGAAGAGACCCAGTACTTC
>TRBJ1-1|TRBD1|NA|TRBV9
CASSGRRQGAEAFF
TGTGCCAGCAGCGGGAGAAGACAGGGCGCTGAAGCTTTCTTT
>TRBJ2-7|NA|NA|TRBV21-1
CASSKEAGGTGVSRDSFYEQYF
TGTGCCAGCAGCAAAGAAGCCGGAGGGACAGGGGTGTCACGGGACTCGTTCTACGAGCAGTACTTC
>TRBJ2-1|TRBD1|few|TRBV29-1
CSVLGVRQGAGEQFF
TGCAGCGTCCTCGGGGTCAGACAGGGGGCAGGTGAGCAGTTCTTC
>TRBJ2-7|TRBD2|NA|TRBV6-2/TRBV6-3
CASTIAGGIYEQYF
TGTGCCAGCACCATAGCGGGGGGTATCTACGAGCAGTACTTC
>TRBJ2-5|TRBD1|few|TRBV5-1
CASSAGTVRQETQYF
TGCGCCAGCAGCGCTGGGACAGTAAGACAAGAGACCCAGTACTTC
>TRBJ2-7|NA|many|TRBV27
CASRPARGVYEQYF
TGTGCCAGCCGCCCGGCGAGGGGAGTCTACGAGCAGTACTTC
>TRBJ2-1|TRBD1|few|TRBV19
CASTQKYMSGGSYNEQLF
TGTGCCAGTACCCAAAAATATATGTCAGGGGGCTCCTACAATGAGCAGCTCTTC
>TRBJ2-5|TRBD1|few|TRBV6-5
CASSYWQGAETQYF
TGTGCCAGCAGTTACTGGCAGGGGGCAGAGACCCAGTACTTC
>TRBJ2-5|NA|NA|TRBV5-6
CASSFRSFRETQYF
TGTGCCAGCAGCTTTAGGTCTTTTCGGGAGACCCAGTACTTC
>TRBJ1-5|NA|NA|TRBV4-1
CASSLKGAGENQPQHF
TGCGCCAGCAGCCTCAAGGGAGCAGGGGAAAATCAGCCCCAGCATTTT
>TRBJ2-1|TRBD2|once|TRBV19
CASSKGLAAYNEQFF
TGTGCCAGTAGTAAAGGACTAGCGGCCTACAATGAGCAGTTCTTC
>TRBJ1-5|NA|NA|TRBV21-1
CASITGTGHPGRQPQHF
TGTGCCAGCATCACCGGGACGGGACACCCTGGGCGTCAGCCCCAGCATTTT
>TRBJ2-1|TRBD1|NA|TRBV28
CASRPGTVIYNEQFF
TGTGCCAGCAGGCCCGGGACAGTAATTTACAATGAGCAGTTCTTC
>TRBJ2-1|NA|few|TRBV16
CASTKGLGDYNEQFF
TGTGCCAGCACCAAAGGGCTTGGGGACTACAATGAGCAGTTCTTC
>TRBJ2-3|NA|NA|TRBV20-1
CSARGGGVPDTQYF
TGCAGTGCTAGGGGAGGAGGGGTCCCAGATACGCAGTATTTT
>TRBJ1-1|TRBD1|NA|TRBV2
CASTSPGGRAFF
TGTGCCAGCACTAGCCCAGGGGGTCGGGCTTTCTTT
>TRBJ1-2|TRBD1|NA|TRBV29-1
CSVEDLPPTTGINYGYTF
TGCAGCGTTGAAGATCTACCCCCGACGACAGGGATTAACTATGGCTACACCTTC
>TRBJ1-1|TRBD1|few|TRBV6-2/TRBV6-3
CASSYLGTGGLNTEAFF
TGTGCCAGCAGTTACCTGGGGACAGGGGGCTTGAACACTGAAGCTTTCTTT
>TRBJ1-5|NA|NA|TRBV12-3/TRBV12-4
CASTPGLNQPQHF
TGTGCCAGCACCCCCGGGCTAAATCAGCCCCAGCATTTT
>TRBJ2-4|NA|NA|TRBV6-6
CASSPSRAKNIQYF
TGTGCCAGCAGTCCATCTAGAGCCAAAAACATTCAGTACTTC
>TRBJ2-7|TRBD1|NA|TRBV28
CASRLPGQPVSEQYF
TGTGCCAGCAGACTTCCGGGACAGCCCGTCTCCGAGCAGTACTTC
>TRBJ2-1|NA|few|TRBV5-4
CASSVDSSSYNEQFF
TGTGCCAGCAGCGTGGACTCGAGCTCCTACAATGAGCAGTTCTTC